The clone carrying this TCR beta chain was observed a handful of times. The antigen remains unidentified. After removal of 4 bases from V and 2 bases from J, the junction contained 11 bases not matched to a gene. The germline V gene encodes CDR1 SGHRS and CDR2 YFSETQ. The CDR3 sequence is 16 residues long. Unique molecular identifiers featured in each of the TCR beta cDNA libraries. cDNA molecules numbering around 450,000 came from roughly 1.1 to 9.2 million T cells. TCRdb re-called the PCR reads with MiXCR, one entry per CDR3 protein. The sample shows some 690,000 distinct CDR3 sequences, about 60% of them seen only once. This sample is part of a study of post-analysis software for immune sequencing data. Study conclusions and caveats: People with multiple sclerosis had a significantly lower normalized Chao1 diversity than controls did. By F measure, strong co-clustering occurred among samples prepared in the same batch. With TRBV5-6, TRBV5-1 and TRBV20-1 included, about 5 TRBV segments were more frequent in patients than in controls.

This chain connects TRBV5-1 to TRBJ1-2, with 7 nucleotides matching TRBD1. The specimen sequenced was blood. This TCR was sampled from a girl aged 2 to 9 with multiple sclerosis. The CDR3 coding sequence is TGCGCCAGCAGCCATATACAGGGGTCCGCGAACTATGGCTACACCTTC. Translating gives CASSHIQGSANYGYTF.